Listed here are 31 T cell receptor beta chains from one sample, sequenced in a study of CXCR3-negative and CXCR3-positive naive CD8 T cells. Overall study findings and caveats: Naive CXCR3-positive cells had TRB CDR3s more hydrophobic than those of CXCR3-negative naive cells.

The libraries of TRB cDNA were prepared using 5' RACE with UMI labels. With the 5' RACE reads reprocessed, TCRdb shows one record per CDR3 protein and no DNA. The sample yields over 70,000 distinct CDR3 sequences, of which the top ten take up 0.5% to 0.55%. Their antigens are not known. Sequencing was carried out using naive CXCR3+ CD8+ T cells from blood. Indicated subset: CD45RO-CCR7+CD27+CD95- naive CD8+ T cells expressing CXCR3 (TNR3+). These receptor sequences come from a human donor in good health. Some clones in this sample may be carry-over from other donors' samples.

V and J are TRBV11-2 and TRBJ2-5; TCRdb proposes TRBD1, but this gene call is untestable without DNA. This CDR3 is built from 16 residues. From germline, CDR1 is SGHAT and CDR2 FQNNGV. CDR3: CASSFPGQVYQETQYF.

This chain joins TRBV19 and TRBJ2-7. The CDR3 runs 13 residues. Looked up from germline, CDR1 is LNHDA and CDR2 is SQIVND (reference sequence). The chain's CDR3 is CASKWESDYEQYF.

The CDR3 loop is CASSPWTDSMNTEAFF. V usage is TRBV27 and J usage is TRBJ1-1; TCRdb picks TRBD1, but there is no DNA to check that call. The germline gives CDR1 MNHEY, CDR2 SMNVEV (reference sequence). The CDR3 consists of 16 residues.

This chain uses TRBV6-2 or TRBV6-3 with TRBJ2-1; checking the TCRdb D call of TRBD1 is not possible without DNA. Germline V gene lookup returns CDR1 MNHEY and CDR2 SVGEGT. CDR3 size: 12 residues. CDR3 sequence reads: CATTDSYNEQFF.

The rearrangement joins TRBV28 to TRBJ2-1; TCRdb indicates TRBD2, and absent DNA this call remains unverified. This CDR3 region has 14 residues. Germline V gives CDR1 MDHEN, CDR2 SYDVKM. The CDR3 loop reads CASSSWGEDNEQFF.

The V and J genes are TRBV28 and TRBJ2-7; the TRBD2 assignment by TCRdb is unverifiable without DNA. CDR1 is MDHEN, CDR2 SYDVKM, per germline. The CDR3 runs to 14 residues. The CDR3 loop is CASSPTGLAGEQYF.

The V call is TRBV11-2, the J call TRBJ1-1; as DNA is missing, the TRBD1 call by TCRdb cannot be tested. From germline, CDR1 is SGHAT and CDR2 FQNNGV. The CDR3 contains 14 residues. The CDR3 region is CASSYEGRNTEAFF.

The V and J genes are TRBV28 and TRBJ2-3; the TCRdb call, TRBD1, lacks DNA for checking. This CDR3 is 15 amino acids long. Germline V gives CDR1 MDHEN, CDR2 SYDVKM. The CDR3 region is CASSPGTGNTDTQYF. Drawing the rest from reference TRBV28 and TRBJ2-3, the complete variable domain is DVKVTQSSRYLVKRTGEKVFLECVQDMDHENMFWYRQDPGLGLRLIYFSYDVKMKEKGDIPEGYSVSREKKERFSLILESASTNQTSMYLCASSPGTGNTDTQYFGPGTRLTVL.

Judged by frequency, this clonotype is medium-sized (0.01 to 0.1%). This sequence joins TRBV14 and TRBJ2-2; the TRBD1 assignment by TCRdb is unverifiable without DNA. CDR1 and CDR2 from the germline V gene are SGHDN and FVKESK. The CDR3 sequence is 16 residues long. The CDR3 loop is CASSQEDRGLVGELFF.

The gene calls are TRBV5-1 and TRBJ2-2; the TCRdb call, TRBD1, lacks DNA for checking. Germline V CDR1 and CDR2: SGHRS, YFSETQ. This CDR3 comprises 15 residues. The CDR3 spells CASSLRDDYTGELFF.

This chain links TRBV7-9 with TRBJ1-1; TCRdb reports TRBD1, a call that lacks DNA to check it against. Germline values: CDR1 SEHNR, CDR2 FQNEAQ (reference sequence). This CDR3 has 13 residues. CDR3 amino acids: CASNRGSFTEAFF.

The chain links TRBV4-1 to TRBJ1-4. The length of the CDR3 is 12 residues. Germline V gene data show CDR1 as MGHRA and CDR2 as YSYEKL. CDR3: CASSESNEKLFF.

The chain combines TRBV5-6 with TRBJ2-7. Germline lookup yields CDR1 SGHDT and CDR2 YYEEEE. This CDR3 has 13 residues. The CDR3 loop is CASTVGVRNEQYF.

The chain uses TRBV29-1 and TRBJ1-2. Germline V gene lookup returns CDR1 SQVTM and CDR2 ANQGSEA. CDR3 length: 11 residues. CDR3: CSVEGDYGYTF.

V gene TRBV11-2 combines with J gene TRBJ2-5; absent DNA, TCRdb's TRBD1 call cannot be checked. This CDR3 comprises 13 residues. Germline V gene sequence: CDR1 SGHAT, CDR2 FQNNGV. CDR3 amino acids: CASSFPTGETQYF. Combining the CDR3 with reference TRBV11-2 and TRBJ2-5 gives the whole variable domain EAGVAQSPRYKIIEKRQSVAFWCNPISGHATLYWYQQILGQGPKLLIQFQNNGVVDDSQLPKDRFSAERLKGVDSTLKIQPAKLEDSAVYLCASSFPTGETQYFGPGTRLLVL.

V is TRBV5-1 and J is TRBJ2-7; with no DNA, the TCRdb D assignment of TRBD1 cannot be verified. Per the germline V gene, CDR1 is SGHRS and CDR2 is YFSETQ. The CDR3 spans 13 residues. CDR3 in amino acids: CASGYRGAYEQYF.

This rearrangement joins TRBV11-2 to TRBJ2-7; the D gene TCRdb calls, TRBD1, cannot be checked with no DNA. The length of the CDR3 is 14 residues. The germline gives CDR1 SGHAT, CDR2 FQNNGV. CDR3 protein: CASSLGTGKGEQYF. The full variable domain, with the rest looked up from reference TRBV11-2 and TRBJ2-7, is EAGVAQSPRYKIIEKRQSVAFWCNPISGHATLYWYQQILGQGPKLLIQFQNNGVVDDSQLPKDRFSAERLKGVDSTLKIQPAKLEDSAVYLCASSLGTGKGEQYFGPGTRLTVT.

J is TRBJ2-1 and V is TRBV29-1; TCRdb returns TRBD1, unconfirmable since there is no DNA. Germline V gives CDR1 SQVTM, CDR2 ANQGSEA. The CDR3 is 14 residues long. CDR3 sequence: CSVVQGGANNEQFF.

The CDR3 sequence: CSASRRDKDNEQFF. The chain recombines TRBV20-1 with TRBJ2-1; TCRdb indicates TRBD1, and absent DNA this call remains unverified. Germline CDR1 is DFQATT and CDR2 is SNEGSKA (reference sequence). CDR3 length: 14 amino acids.

The gene calls are TRBV29-1 and TRBJ1-5; TCRdb outputs TRBD1, but without DNA this stays unchecked. In germline, CDR1 is SQVTM, CDR2 ANQGSEA. The CDR3 contains 14 residues. Here the CDR3 reads CSVVSGGQGQPQHF.

The chain joins TRBV24-1 to TRBJ2-3; no DNA is available, so the TRBD1 call from TCRdb remains unchecked. The CDR3 has 16 residues. Germline V gives CDR1 KGHDR, CDR2 SFDVKD. CDR3 protein: CATSDSLSTITDTQYF.

CDR3 in amino acids: CASSGEQGAEETQYF. The gene calls are TRBV12-3 or TRBV12-4 and TRBJ2-5; TCRdb reports TRBD1, a call that lacks DNA to check it against. The length of the CDR3 is 15 residues.

The chain has TRBV6-4 and TRBJ2-7. The CDR3 runs to 16 residues. Per germline, CDR1 MRHNA and CDR2 SNTAGT. The CDR3 region is CASSGRRLTSSYEQYF.

The chain uses TRBV28 and TRBJ2-3; TCRdb names TRBD1, which stays unverified in the absence of DNA. Germline V gene lookup returns CDR1 MDHEN and CDR2 SYDVKM. This CDR3 is 22 amino acids long. The chain's CDR3 is CASSGGDVWSRPIPTLVDTQYF.

The chain couples TRBV6-1 to TRBJ2-7; TCRdb returns TRBD1, unconfirmable since there is no DNA. The CDR3 length is 14 residues. The germline V gene encodes CDR1 MNHNS and CDR2 SASEGT. The CDR3: CASSPVVGPYEQYF.

The chain couples TRBV7-8 to TRBJ2-6; the D gene TCRdb calls, TRBD1, cannot be checked with no DNA. The CDR3 runs to 20 residues. Germline loops: CDR1 SGHVS, CDR2 FQNEAQ. The CDR3 sequence: CASSLPQAGTGAQGANVLTF.

V usage is TRBV4-1 and J usage is TRBJ2-7; as DNA is missing, the TRBD2 call by TCRdb cannot be tested. This CDR3 region has 15 residues. Per germline, CDR1 MGHRA and CDR2 YSYEKL. The CDR3: CASSQLAGGLYEQYF.

The chain employs TRBV12-3 or TRBV12-4 and TRBJ1-4; no DNA is available, so the TRBD1 call from TCRdb remains unchecked. This CDR3 comprises 15 residues. CDR3 region: CASSVYRGTNEKLFF.

The chain carries TRBV2 and TRBJ2-5; the D call of TRBD1 rests on TCRdb alone, since no DNA is present to check it. In germline, CDR1 is SNHLY, CDR2 FYNNEI. CDR3 length equals 15 residues. The CDR3 loop reads CASSDLGGSQETQYF.

The chain links TRBV5-1 to TRBJ2-3; as DNA is missing, the TRBD1 call by TCRdb cannot be tested. Germline V gene lookup returns CDR1 SGHRS and CDR2 YFSETQ. The CDR3 covers 14 residues. CDR3 loop: CASSLFGGTDTQYF.

The chain combines TRBV3-1 with TRBJ2-2; without DNA, the TCRdb call of TRBD2 cannot be checked. This CDR3 contains 15 residues. From germline, CDR1 is LGHDT and CDR2 YNNKEL (reference sequence). The CDR3 here is CASSPPGPNTGELFF.